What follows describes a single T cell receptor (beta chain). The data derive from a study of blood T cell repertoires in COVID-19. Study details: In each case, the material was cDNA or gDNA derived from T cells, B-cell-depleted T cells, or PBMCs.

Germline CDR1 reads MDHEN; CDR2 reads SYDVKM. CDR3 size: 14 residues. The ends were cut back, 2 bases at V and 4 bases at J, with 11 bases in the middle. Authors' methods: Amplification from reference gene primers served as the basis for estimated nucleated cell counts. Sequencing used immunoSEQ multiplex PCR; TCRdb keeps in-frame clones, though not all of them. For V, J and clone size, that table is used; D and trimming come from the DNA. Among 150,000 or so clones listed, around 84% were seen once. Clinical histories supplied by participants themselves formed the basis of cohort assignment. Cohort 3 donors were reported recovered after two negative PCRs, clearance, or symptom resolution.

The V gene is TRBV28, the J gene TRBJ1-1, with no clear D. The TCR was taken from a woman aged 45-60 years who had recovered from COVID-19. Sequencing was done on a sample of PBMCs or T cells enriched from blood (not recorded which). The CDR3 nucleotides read TGTGCCAGCAGTTTAATCGGGGAGGGCACTGAAGCTTTCTTT. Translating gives CASSLIGEGTEAFF.